This paragraph reports one T cell receptor beta chain. Antigen unknown. A sample-barcoded 5' primer and a J-beta primer mix were used in a second PCR of roughly 7 to 12 cycles. One entry per CDR3 protein results from TCRdb running MiXCR on the 5' RACE reads. The sample records about 1.5 million distinct CDR3 sequences, approximately 42% being singletons. The record originates from a study of blood T cells in healthy people across ages. The CDR3 spans 15 residues. V lost 3 bases, J lost 11 bases, and 21 bases lay in between. Germline values: CDR1 KGHDR, CDR2 SFDVKD. Whole-study findings and limits: It was found that TCR beta diversity correlated strongly with the percentage of naive T cells.

The chain employs TRBV24-1 and TRBJ2-5; possibly TRBD2 for D (6 bases). The sample comprised blood. The clonotype originates from a woman under 30 in good health. CDR3 amino acids: CATSDRDGSLGEQYF. CDR3 sequence (DNA): TGTGCCACCAGTGATAGGGACGGGAGTCTGGGTGAGCAGTACTTC.